The 20 T cell receptor beta chains in this list originate from one sample, sequenced in a study of glioma-infiltrating T cells. The iRepertoire nested amplicon-rescue multiplex PCR amplified TCR alpha and beta CDR3s from RNA. TCRdb re-derived calls from the multiplex PCR reads in MiXCR, one entry per CDR3 protein. The repertoire consists of 93,000 or so distinct CDR3 sequences, with about 28% occurring once and the leading ten covering around 40%. Sequencing used glioma tissue, nonneoplastic brain tissue, or PBMCs (not recorded which). The receptor set was obtained from a human donor with low-grade glioma or glioblastoma, undergoing nonglioma brain surgery, or in good health (not recorded which).

The table lists this clonotype with many counts. The chain joins TRBV6-2 or TRBV6-3 to TRBJ1-1, with TRBD1 matching over 7 bases. Germline assignment: CDR1 MNHEY and CDR2 SVGEGT. This CDR3 contains 15 residues. V lost 4 bases to trimming and J lost 5 bases; unmatched junction nucleotides: 10. This CDR3 reads CASSWLIQGLTEAFF. In DNA, the CDR3 is TGTGCCAGCAGTTGGCTAATACAGGGGCTTACTGAAGCTTTCTTT.

At least ten counts were recorded for this clonotype. The chain uses TRBV6-1 and TRBJ1-1; D perhaps matches TRBD1 (6 bases). V was trimmed by 5 bases and J by 11 bases, leaving 18 bases between them. This CDR3 is 13 amino acids long. Germline values: CDR1 MNHNS, CDR2 SASEGT. The CDR3 nucleotides are TGTGCCAGCAGTTGGTCGACAGGAATTACGGCTTTCTTT. Amino acid sequence: CASSWSTGITAFF.

As to this clonotype: Just one base apart from a much larger clone, this may be a read error. The chain has TRBV20-1 and TRBJ1-2; D might be TRBD1 (5 bases). In germline, CDR1 is DFQATT, CDR2 SNEGSKA (reference sequence). The CDR3 is 11 amino acids. V was clipped by 8 bases and J by 10 bases, with 17 bases between them. This CDR3 reads CSTQWGDVYTF. The CDR3 DNA follows: TGCAGTACCCAATGGGGGGACGTCTACACCTTC.

This clonotype was seen repeatedly, ten times or more. V usage is TRBV7-3 and J usage is TRBJ2-3; the D is unclear. The CDR3 is 12 residues long. Germline CDR1 SGHTA, CDR2 FQGTGA. V was pared by 2 bases and J by 4 bases, with 4 bases between. The CDR3 loop reads CASSLPSDTQYF. The DNA for the CDR3 is TGTGCCAGCAGCTTACCCTCAGATACGCAGTATTTT.

For this clonotype: A read error is possible here, since a much larger clone lies one base away. The genes are TRBV20-1 and TRBJ2-7; D unclear. Germline V gene lookup returns CDR1 DFQATT and CDR2 SNEGSKA (reference sequence). V dropped 2 bases and J dropped 3 bases, with 8 bases sitting between them. The CDR3 is 12 amino acids. The CDR3 loop is CSARREGYEQYF. CDR3 nucleotide sequence: TGCAGTGCTAGAAGGGAAGGCTACGAGCAGTACTTC.

Points on this clonotype: At one boundary the junction diverges from the germline segment, which might be a read error. The chain carries TRBV10-3 and TRBJ1-2; 11 bases are shared with TRBD1. The germline gives CDR1 ENHRY, CDR2 SYGVKD. The CDR3 sequence is 15 residues long. This CDR3 reads CAIRGQGAANYSYTF. For the CDR3, the DNA is TGTGCCATCAGAGGACAGGGGGCTGCTAACTATAGCTACACCTTC.

The count of this clonotype is one. This may arise from a read error, as a much more abundant clone is one base away. As the CDR3 is not closed by the conserved phenylalanine or tryptophan, this likely results from a read error. V is TRBV27 and J is TRBJ1-2, with TRBD1 identical over 10 bases. The V segment lost 6 bases and the J segment 6 bases; nucleotides outside the gene matches: 7. Looked up from germline, CDR1 is MNHEY and CDR2 is SMNVEV (reference sequence). This CDR3 comprises 14 residues. The CDR3 loop reads CASSLGQGWNGYTS. The CDR3 DNA reads as TGTGCCAGCAGCTTGGGACAGGGGTGGAATGGCTACACCTCC.

The sample holds a few counts of this clonotype. The chain carries TRBV4-3 and TRBJ2-1; D unresolved. Trimming removed 4 bases at V and 2 bases at J, with 12 bases between. This CDR3 region has 15 residues. The V gene's germline CDR1 is LGHNA and CDR2 YSLEER. The chain's CDR3 is CASSPSPGPYNEQFF. The CDR3 bases are TGCGCCAGCAGCCCCTCCCCCGGGCCCTACAATGAGCAGTTCTTC.

There are many counts of this clonotype. The rearrangement links TRBV15 to TRBJ1-2; a possible D gene is TRBD1 (6 bases). The germline CDR1 and CDR2 sequences are LNHNV and YYDKDF (reference sequence). V was clipped by 1 base and J by 3 bases, with 15 bases between them. The CDR3 extends over 16 amino acids. The CDR3 nucleotides read TGTGCCACCAGCAGAGGGGCCGGGGGGGCGGACTATGGCTACACCTTC. Encoded protein: CATSRGAGGADYGYTF.

Note on this clonotype: This sequence may be a read error, since a much larger clone differs from it by one base. This sequence joins TRBV29-1 and TRBJ1-5, with TRBD1 as a possible D gene (5 bases). The CDR3 totals 13 residues. Germline V lookup: CDR1 SQVTM, CDR2 ANQGSEA. CDR3 loop: CSVAGDLFQPQNF. The CDR3 bases are TGCAGCGTTGCCGGGGACCTGTTTCAGCCCCAGAATTTT.

On this clonotype itself: Just one base apart from a much larger clone, this may be a read error. This rearrangement joins TRBV4-1 to TRBJ2-3; TRBD1 matches 10 bases. The germline gives CDR1 MGHRA, CDR2 YSYEKL. The CDR3 contains 17 residues. CDR3 in DNA: TGCGCCAGCAGCAAAGATAGGACAGGGGGTTTCACAGATACGCAGTATTTT. Protein sequence: CASSKDRTGGFTDTQYF.

Note on this clonotype: A much larger clone lies a single base off, so this may be a read error. V is TRBV6-5 and J is TRBJ2-1; D is undetermined. The CDR3 spans 15 residues. V lost 2 bases, J lost 5 bases, and 13 bases lay in between. CDR1 is MNHEY and CDR2 is SVGAGI in the germline V gene. The CDR3 DNA reads as TGTGCCAGCAGTTACGAACGCCCCACCGACAATGAGCAGTTCTTC. Its translation: CASSYERPTDNEQFF.

This clonotype was recorded at least ten times. The J gene is TRBJ2-6, the V gene TRBV7-3; a weak D match, TRBD1 (5 bases). Germline V gene data show CDR1 as SGHTA and CDR2 as FQGTGA. The CDR3 runs 19 residues. V lost 1 base to trimming and J lost 0 bases, with 16 bases between them. The CDR3 DNA is TGTGCCAGCAGCTTAAGCGGACAAGGTCAACTCTCTGGGGCCAACGTCCTGACTTTC. It is translated as CASSLSGQGQLSGANVLTF.

The chain has TRBV6-5 and TRBJ1-6, with D perhaps TRBD1 (5 bases). CDR3 size: 16 residues. Trimming shortened V by 6 bases and J by 7 bases, and 19 bases separated the two germline ends. Germline V lookup: CDR1 MNHEY, CDR2 SVGAGI. The CDR3 is CASRTTQEGRNSPLHF. The CDR3 coding sequence is TGTGCCAGCAGGACCACACAGGAGGGGCGGAATTCACCCCTCCACTTT.

This clonotype showed up just a few times. The V gene is TRBV7-2, the J gene TRBJ2-5; 8 nucleotides match TRBD1. CDR1 and CDR2 from the germline V gene are SGHTA and FQGNSA. J lost 2 bases, V lost 3 bases, and 2 bases had no gene match. The CDR3 loop spans 14 amino acids. The CDR3 sequence is CASSFWTGQETQYF. The CDR3 DNA reads as TGTGCCAGCAGCTTCTGGACAGGGCAAGAGACCCAGTACTTC.

Only a few counts were recorded for this clonotype. The chain employs TRBV2 and TRBJ2-7; D is possibly TRBD1 (6 bases). The CDR3 consists of 13 residues. Trimming stripped 7 bases from V and 6 bases from J, with 16 bases between. CDR1 is SNHLY, CDR2 FYNNEI, per germline. CDR3 sequence reads: CASIGQGFLEQYF. For the CDR3, the DNA is TGTGCCAGCATCGGTCAGGGGTTCCTCGAGCAGTACTTC.

This rearrangement joins TRBV10-3 to TRBJ2-3; D perhaps matches TRBD2 (5 bases). The germline V and J ends were trimmed by 3 bases and 0 bases, with 13 bases remaining between them. Germline V gene sequence: CDR1 ENHRY, CDR2 SYGVKD. This CDR3 region has 16 residues. The CDR3: CAISEGVATSTDTQYF. The DNA of the CDR3 is TGTGCCATCAGTGAAGGAGTAGCGACTAGCACAGATACGCAGTATTTT.

In this sample, this clonotype turned up once. A much larger clone sits a single nucleotide away, making a read error possible. V and J are TRBV20-1 and TRBJ1-3; 7 bases fit TRBD1. Germline CDR1 reads DFQATT; CDR2 reads SNEGSKA (reference sequence). Germline trimming cut 5 bases from V and 6 bases from J; bases unmatched to any gene: 7. The CDR3 length is 13 residues. The CDR3 reads CSAADRAVNTIYF. The CDR3 nucleotides read TGCAGTGCTGCCGACAGGGCTGTAAACACCATATATTTT.

Here the CDR3 DNA reads TGTGCCCGTATCCAGGGAAGTTTATCCGGGGAGCTGTTTTTT. Its protein product is CARIQGSLSGELFF. The J gene is TRBJ2-2, the V gene TRBV19; D perhaps matches TRBD1 (5 bases). The CDR3 covers 14 residues. Germline V gene sequence: CDR1 LNHDA, CDR2 SQIVND (reference sequence). V lost 11 bases, J lost 6 bases, and 19 bases lay in between.

The rearrangement uses TRBV3-1 and TRBJ2-5; no reliable D call. Germline V gene data show CDR1 as LGHDT and CDR2 as YNNKEL (reference sequence). The CDR3 covers 14 residues. Trimming removed 4 bases at V and 1 base at J, with 10 bases between. The CDR3 DNA reads TGTGCCAGCAGCCGCCGACGAACCCAAGAGACCCAGTACTTC. Protein: CASSRRRTQETQYF.